This T cell receptor beta chain comes out of a study of Ad26.COV2.S vaccination and SARS-CoV-2 variants. Study-wide background: Vaccine-arm donor from the placebo-controlled COV1001 Ad26.COV2.S trial. Findings and limits, study-wide: The breadth of spike-specific CD8+ and CD4+ T cell responses after vaccination was reportedly substantial.

Profiled with immunoSEQ multiplex PCR; TCRdb holds only in-frame clones, not every one. The table lists roughly 350,000 clones, about 89% of them singletons. This sample's treatment: some 20 received Ad26.COV2.S at low or high dose, single or two shots; 5 received placebo; per-sample allocation not given. Following the first vaccine or placebo injection, samples were taken on day 63. In Boston, the donor was an adult between 18-55 years of age. The length of the CDR3 is 16 residues. Trimming stripped 4 bases from V and 5 bases from J, with 19 bases between. CDR1 is SGDLS, CDR2 YYNGEE, per germline. Note on this clone: Antigen specificity is unknown.

This chain connects TRBV9 to TRBJ1-5; D is unclear. Here the sequenced sample was peripheral blood, taken in a trial of Ad26.COV2.S vaccine versus placebo. The origin of this receptor is a person aged 18-60 years who received the Ad26.COV2.S COVID-19 vaccine or a placebo. DNA for the CDR3: TGTGCCAGCAGCTTCCACCCCCCGACGCCAGATCAGCCCCAGCATTTT. This encodes CASSFHPPTPDQPQHF.